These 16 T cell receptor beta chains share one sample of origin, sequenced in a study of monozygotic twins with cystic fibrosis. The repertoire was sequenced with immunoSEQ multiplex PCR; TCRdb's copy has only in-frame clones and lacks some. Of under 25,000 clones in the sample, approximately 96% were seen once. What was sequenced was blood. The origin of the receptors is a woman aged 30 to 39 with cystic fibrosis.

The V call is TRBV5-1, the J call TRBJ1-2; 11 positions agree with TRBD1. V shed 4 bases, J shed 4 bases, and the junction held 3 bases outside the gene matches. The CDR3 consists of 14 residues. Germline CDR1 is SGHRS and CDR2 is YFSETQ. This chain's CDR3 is CASSDGTGGYGYTF. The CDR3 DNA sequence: TGCGCCAGCAGCGATGGGACAGGGGGCTATGGCTACACCTTC.

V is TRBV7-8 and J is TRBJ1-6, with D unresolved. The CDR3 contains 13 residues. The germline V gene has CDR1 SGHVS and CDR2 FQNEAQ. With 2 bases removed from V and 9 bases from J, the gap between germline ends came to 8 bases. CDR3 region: CASSLRHSSPLHF. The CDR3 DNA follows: TGTGCCAGCAGCTTACGTCATTCTTCACCCCTCCACTTT.

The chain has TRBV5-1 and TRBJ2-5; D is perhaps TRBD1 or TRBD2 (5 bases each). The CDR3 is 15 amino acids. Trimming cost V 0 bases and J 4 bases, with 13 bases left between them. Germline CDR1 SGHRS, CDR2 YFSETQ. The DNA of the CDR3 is TGCGCCAGCAGCTTGGAAGGGGTTGGGGGAGAGACCCAGTACTTC. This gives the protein CASSLEGVGGETQYF.

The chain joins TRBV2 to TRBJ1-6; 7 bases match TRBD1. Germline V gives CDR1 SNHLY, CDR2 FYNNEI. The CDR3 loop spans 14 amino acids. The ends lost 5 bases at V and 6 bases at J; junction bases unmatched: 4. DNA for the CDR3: TGTGCCAGCAGTAAAGGACAGGTTAATTCACCCCTCCACTTT. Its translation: CASSKGQVNSPLHF.

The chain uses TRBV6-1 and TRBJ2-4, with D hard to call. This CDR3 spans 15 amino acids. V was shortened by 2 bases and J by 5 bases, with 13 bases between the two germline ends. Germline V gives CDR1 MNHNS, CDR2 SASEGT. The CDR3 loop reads CASSEKGPPQNIQYF. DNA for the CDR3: TGTGCCAGCAGTGAAAAAGGACCGCCTCAAAACATTCAGTACTTC.

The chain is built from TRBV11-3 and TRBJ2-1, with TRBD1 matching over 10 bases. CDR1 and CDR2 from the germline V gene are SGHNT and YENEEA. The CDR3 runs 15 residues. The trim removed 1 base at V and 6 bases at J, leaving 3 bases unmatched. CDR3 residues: CASSLGGTGVNEQFF. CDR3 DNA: TGTGCCAGCAGCTTAGGGGGGACAGGGGTCAATGAGCAGTTCTTC.

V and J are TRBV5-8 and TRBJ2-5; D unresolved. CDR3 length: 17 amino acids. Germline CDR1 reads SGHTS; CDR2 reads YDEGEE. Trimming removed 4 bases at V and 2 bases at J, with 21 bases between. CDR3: CASSRAVRARGQETQYF. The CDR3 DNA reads TGTGCCAGCAGCAGGGCGGTACGTGCTCGTGGGCAAGAGACCCAGTACTTC.

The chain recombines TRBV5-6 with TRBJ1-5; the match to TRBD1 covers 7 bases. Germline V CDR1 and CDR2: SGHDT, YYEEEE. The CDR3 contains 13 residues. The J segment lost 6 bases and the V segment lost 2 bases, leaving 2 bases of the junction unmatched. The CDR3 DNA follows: TGTGCCAGCAGCTTAGGGGGCGGTCAGCCCCAGCATTTT. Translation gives CASSLGGGQPQHF.

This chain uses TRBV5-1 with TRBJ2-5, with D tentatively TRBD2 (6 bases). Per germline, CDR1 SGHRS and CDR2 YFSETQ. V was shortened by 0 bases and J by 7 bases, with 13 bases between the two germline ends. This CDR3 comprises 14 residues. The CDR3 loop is CASSLGQTEGTQYF. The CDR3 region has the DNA TGCGCCAGCAGCTTGGGACAGACGGAGGGGACCCAGTACTTC. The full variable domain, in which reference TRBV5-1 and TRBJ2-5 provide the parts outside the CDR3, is KAGVTQTPRYLIKTRGQQVTLSCSPISGHRSVSWYQQTPGQGLQFLFEYFSETQRNKGNFPGRFSGRQFSNSRSEMNVSTLELGDSALYLCASSLGQTEGTQYFGPGTRLLVL.

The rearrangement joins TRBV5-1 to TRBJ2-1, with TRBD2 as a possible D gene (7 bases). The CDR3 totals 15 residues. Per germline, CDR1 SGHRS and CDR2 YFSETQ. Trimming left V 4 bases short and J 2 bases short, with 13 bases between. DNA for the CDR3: TGCGCCAGCAGCCCCCGGGGGGCCCCCTACAATGAGCAGTTCTTC. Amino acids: CASSPRGAPYNEQFF.

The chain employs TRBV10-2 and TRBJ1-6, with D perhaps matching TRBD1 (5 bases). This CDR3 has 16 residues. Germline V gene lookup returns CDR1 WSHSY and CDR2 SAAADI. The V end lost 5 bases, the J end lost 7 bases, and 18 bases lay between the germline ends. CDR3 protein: CASSRPGLGENSPLHF. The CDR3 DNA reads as TGCGCCAGCAGTCGGCCCGGACTGGGGGAAAATTCACCCCTCCACTTT.

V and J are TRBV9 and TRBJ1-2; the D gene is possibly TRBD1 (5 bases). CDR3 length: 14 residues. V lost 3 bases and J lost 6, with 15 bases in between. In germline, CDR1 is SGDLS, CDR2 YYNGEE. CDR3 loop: CASSARGPLDGYTF. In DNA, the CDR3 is TGTGCCAGCAGCGCCCGGGGCCCGCTCGATGGCTACACCTTC.

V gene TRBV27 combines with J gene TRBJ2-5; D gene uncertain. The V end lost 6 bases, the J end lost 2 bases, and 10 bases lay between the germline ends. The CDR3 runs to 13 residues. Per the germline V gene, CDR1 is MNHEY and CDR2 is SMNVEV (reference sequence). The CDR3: CASSHFWQETQYF. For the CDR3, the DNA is TGTGCCAGCAGCCACTTTTGGCAAGAGACCCAGTACTTC.

CDR3 sequence reads: CAISEALQGDSYNEQFF. CDR3 bases: TGTGCCATCAGTGAGGCGCTACAGGGGGACTCCTACAATGAGCAGTTCTTC. The V call is TRBV10-3, the J call TRBJ2-1; 8 nucleotides agree with TRBD1. The J segment lost 0 bases and the V segment lost 2 bases, leaving 6 bases of the junction unmatched. The CDR3 spans 17 residues. The germline CDR1 and CDR2 sequences are ENHRY and SYGVKD.

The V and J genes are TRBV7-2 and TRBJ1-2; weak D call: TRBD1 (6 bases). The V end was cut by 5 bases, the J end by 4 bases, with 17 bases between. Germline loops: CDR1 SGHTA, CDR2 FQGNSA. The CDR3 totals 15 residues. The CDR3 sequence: CASSPSTGQSYGYTF. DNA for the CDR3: TGTGCCAGCAGCCCTTCGACTGGACAGAGCTATGGCTACACCTTC.

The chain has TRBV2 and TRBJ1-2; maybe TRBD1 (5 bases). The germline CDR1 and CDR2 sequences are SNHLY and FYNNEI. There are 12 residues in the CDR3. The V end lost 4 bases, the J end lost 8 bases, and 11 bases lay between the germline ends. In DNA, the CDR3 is TGTGCCAGCAGTGGGGCCCGGGGCGGCTACACCTTC. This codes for CASSGARGGYTF.